The entry below describes one TCR beta chain. The antigen is not known. The CDR3 contains 15 residues. Germline V gene data show CDR1 as WSHSY and CDR2 as SAAADI. Trimming pared 4 bases from V and 2 bases from J, leaving 14 bases between. TCRdb's copy holds only in-frame clones and misses some; the assay was immunoSEQ multiplex PCR. The repertoire includes under 60,000 clones, roughly 86% of them detected once, and 10% to 12% sits in the top ten. The source of the sample is a study of OX40 agonist ivuxolimab in advanced cancers. Study-level results: The work left the antigen specificity of expanded peripheral T cells undetermined.

The clonotype comes from an adult with an advanced solid tumor such as melanoma, head and neck, liver or kidney cancer. V is TRBV10-2 and J is TRBJ2-5; unclear D gene. This sample comprised CD4+ or CD8+ T cells sorted from blood, obtained in a trial of the OX40 agonist ivuxolimab. The CDR3 spells CASSVHSQLQETQYF. DNA of the CDR3: TGCGCCAGCAGTGTTCACAGTCAACTACAAGAGACCCAGTACTTC.